This T cell receptor (beta chain) is from a study of tumor and adjacent non-tumor tissue in lung cancer. The wider study: Patients were aged roughly 31 to 76, ten or so men and roughly 5 women, stage I to III. On average, productive TCRbeta reads reached about 4.17 million per sample. The study, taken as a whole, reports: Tumor tissue had significantly higher TCR diversity than normal lung.

This CDR3 spans 14 amino acids. The V gene's germline CDR1 is SGHDN and CDR2 FVKESK. RNA was extracted from bulk tissue without any cell sorting. The library came from three nested PCR rounds adapted from ARM-PCR protocols. MiXCR, run by TCRdb on the multiplex PCR reads, gives a single entry per CDR3 protein. The table has 90,000 to 130,000 distinct CDR3 sequences, roughly 84% seen once. This clonotype has just one count. Its antigen is not known. The V gene is TRBV14, the J gene TRBJ2-1; D may be TRBD2 (6 bases). This receptor was obtained from a man in his sixties or seventies with non-small cell lung cancer. The sample taken for sequencing was lung tumor tissue. CDR3 coding DNA: TGTGCTAGCGGCACCCAGAGCCCTTACAATGAGCAGTTCTTC. Translating it yields CASGTQSPYNEQFF.